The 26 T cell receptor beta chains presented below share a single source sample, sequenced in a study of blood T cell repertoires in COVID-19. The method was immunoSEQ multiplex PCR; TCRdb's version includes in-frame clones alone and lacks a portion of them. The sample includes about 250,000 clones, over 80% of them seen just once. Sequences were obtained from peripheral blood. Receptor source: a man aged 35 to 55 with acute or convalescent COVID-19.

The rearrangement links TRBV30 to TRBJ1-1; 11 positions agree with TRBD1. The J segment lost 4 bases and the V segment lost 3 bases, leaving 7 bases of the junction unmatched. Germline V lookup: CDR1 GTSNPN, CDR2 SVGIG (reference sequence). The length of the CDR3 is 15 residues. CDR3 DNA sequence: TGTGCCTGGAGCTTGGGAGGGACAGGGGGCACTGAAGCTTTCTTT. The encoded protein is CAWSLGGTGGTEAFF.

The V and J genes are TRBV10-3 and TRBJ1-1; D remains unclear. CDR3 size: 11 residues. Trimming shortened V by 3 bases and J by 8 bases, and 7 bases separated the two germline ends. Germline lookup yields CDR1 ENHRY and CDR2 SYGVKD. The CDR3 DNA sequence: TGTGCCATCAGTGATTCAGGCGAAGCTTTCTTT. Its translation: CAISDSGEAFF.

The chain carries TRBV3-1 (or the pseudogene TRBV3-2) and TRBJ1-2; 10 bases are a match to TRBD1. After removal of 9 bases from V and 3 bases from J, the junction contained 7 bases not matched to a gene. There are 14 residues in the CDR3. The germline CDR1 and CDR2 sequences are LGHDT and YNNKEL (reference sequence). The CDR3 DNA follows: TGTGCCAGTCGGGACAGGGGACATCACTATGGCTACACCTTC. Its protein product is CASRDRGHHYGYTF.

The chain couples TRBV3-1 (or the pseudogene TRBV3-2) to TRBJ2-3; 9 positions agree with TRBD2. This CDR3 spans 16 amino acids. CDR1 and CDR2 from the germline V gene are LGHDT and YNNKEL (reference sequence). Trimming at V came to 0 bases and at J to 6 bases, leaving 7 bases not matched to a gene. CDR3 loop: CASSQDWASGTDTQYF. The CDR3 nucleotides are TGTGCCAGCAGCCAAGATTGGGCTAGCGGGACCGATACGCAGTATTTT.

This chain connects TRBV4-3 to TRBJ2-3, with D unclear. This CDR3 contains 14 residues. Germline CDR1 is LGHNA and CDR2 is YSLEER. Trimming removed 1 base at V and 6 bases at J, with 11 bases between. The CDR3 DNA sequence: TGCGCCAGCAGCCAAGGGGTGGAGTCTGATACGCAGTATTTT. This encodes CASSQGVESDTQYF.

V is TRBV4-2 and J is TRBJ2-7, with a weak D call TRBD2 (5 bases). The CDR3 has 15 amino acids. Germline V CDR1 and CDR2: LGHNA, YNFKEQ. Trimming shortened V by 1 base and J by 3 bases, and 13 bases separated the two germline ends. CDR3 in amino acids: CASSQGERDVYEQYF. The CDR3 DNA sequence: TGTGCCAGCAGCCAAGGGGAGCGAGACGTCTACGAGCAGTACTTC.

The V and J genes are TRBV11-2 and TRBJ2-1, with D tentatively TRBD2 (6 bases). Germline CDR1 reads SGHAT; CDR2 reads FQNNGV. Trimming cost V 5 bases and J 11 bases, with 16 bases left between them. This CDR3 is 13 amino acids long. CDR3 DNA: TGTGCCAGCAGCCCCCGGGCTAGCGCGAAGCAGTTCTTC. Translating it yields CASSPRASAKQFF.

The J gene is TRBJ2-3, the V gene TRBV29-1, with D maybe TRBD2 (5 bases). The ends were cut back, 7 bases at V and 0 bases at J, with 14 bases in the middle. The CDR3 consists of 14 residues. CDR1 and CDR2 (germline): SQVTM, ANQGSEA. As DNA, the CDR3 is TGCAGCGGGACGCCGGGGAAGAGCACAGATACGCAGTATTTT. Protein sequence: CSGTPGKSTDTQYF.

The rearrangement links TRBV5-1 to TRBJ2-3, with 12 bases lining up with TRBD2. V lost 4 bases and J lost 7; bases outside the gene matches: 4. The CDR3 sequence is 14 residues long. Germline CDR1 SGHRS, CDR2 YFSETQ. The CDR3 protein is CASSRGLAGHTQYF. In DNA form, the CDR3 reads TGCGCCAGCAGCCGGGGACTAGCGGGCCATACGCAGTATTTT.

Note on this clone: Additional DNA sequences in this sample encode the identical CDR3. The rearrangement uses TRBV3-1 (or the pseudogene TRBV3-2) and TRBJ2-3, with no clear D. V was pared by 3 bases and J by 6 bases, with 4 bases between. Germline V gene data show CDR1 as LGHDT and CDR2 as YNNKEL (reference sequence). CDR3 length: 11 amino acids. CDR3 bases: TGTGCCAGCAGCCATGCGGATACGCAGTATTTT. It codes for CASSHADTQYF.

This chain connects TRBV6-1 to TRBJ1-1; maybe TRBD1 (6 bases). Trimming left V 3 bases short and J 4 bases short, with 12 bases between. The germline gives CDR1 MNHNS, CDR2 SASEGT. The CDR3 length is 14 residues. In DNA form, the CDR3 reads TGTGCCAGCAGTGAGGTAGGGGGACCCACTGAAGCTTTCTTT. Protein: CASSEVGGPTEAFF.

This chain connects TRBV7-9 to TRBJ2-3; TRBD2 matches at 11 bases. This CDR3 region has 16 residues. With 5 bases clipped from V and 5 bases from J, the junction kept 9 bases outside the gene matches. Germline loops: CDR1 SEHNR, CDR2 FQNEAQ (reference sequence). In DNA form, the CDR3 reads TGTGCCAGCAGCCCCCGACTAGCGGGATGGGGAGATACGCAGTATTTT. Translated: CASSPRLAGWGDTQYF.

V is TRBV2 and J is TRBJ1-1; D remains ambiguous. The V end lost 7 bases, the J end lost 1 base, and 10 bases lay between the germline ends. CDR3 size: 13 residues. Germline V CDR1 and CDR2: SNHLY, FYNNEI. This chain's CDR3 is CASTREGNTEAFF. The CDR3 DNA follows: TGTGCCAGCACTAGGGAGGGGAACACTGAAGCTTTCTTT.

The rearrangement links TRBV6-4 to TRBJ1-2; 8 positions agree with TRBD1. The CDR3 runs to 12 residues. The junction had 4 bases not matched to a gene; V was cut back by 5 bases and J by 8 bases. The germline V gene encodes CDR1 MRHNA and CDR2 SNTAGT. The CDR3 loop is CASSSTGVGYTF. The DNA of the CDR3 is TGTGCCAGCAGTTCGACAGGGGTGGGCTACACCTTC.

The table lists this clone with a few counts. CDR3 nucleotides: TGTGCCAGCAGCGCGGGAGTACTAGCGGAGATGGACGAGCAGTACTTC. It specifies CASSAGVLAEMDEQYF. This chain connects TRBV7-6 to TRBJ2-7, with 8 bases fitting TRBD2. CDR1 and CDR2 from the germline V gene are SGHVS and FNYEAQ. CDR3 length: 16 amino acids. V was clipped by 5 bases and J by 5 bases; unmatched bases: 14.

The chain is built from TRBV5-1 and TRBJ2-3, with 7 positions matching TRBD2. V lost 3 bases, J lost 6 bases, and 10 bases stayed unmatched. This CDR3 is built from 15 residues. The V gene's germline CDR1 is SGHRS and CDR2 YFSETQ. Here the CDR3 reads CASSSSGDPVDTQYF. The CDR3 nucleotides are TGCGCCAGCAGCTCAAGCGGGGACCCGGTGGATACGCAGTATTTT.

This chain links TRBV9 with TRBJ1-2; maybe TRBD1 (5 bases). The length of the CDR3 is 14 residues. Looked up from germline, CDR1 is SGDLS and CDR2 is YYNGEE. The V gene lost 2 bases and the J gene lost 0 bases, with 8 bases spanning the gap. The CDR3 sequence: CASSVRAANYGYTF. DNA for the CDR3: TGTGCCAGCAGCGTCAGGGCAGCTAACTATGGCTACACCTTC.

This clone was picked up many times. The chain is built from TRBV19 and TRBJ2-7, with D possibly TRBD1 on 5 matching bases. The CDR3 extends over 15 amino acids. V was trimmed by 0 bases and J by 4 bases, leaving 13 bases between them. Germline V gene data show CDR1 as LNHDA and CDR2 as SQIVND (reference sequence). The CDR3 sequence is CASSIDPGHSYEQYF. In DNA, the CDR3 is TGTGCCAGTAGTATAGATCCAGGACACTCATACGAGCAGTACTTC.

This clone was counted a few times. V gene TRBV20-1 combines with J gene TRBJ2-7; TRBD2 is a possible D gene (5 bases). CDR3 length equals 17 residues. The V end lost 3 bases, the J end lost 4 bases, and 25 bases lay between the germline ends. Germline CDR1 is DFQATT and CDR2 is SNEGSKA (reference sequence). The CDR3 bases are TGCAGTGCTAGTGAGCCCCCAGTGGAACCGGGGAGATACGAGCAGTACTTC. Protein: CSASEPPVEPGRYEQYF.

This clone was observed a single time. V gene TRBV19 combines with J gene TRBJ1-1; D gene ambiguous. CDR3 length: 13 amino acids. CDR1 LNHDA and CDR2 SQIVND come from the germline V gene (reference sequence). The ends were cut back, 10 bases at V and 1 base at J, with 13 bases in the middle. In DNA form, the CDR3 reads TGTGCCACCGGTGGGCAGCAGAACACTGAAGCTTTCTTT. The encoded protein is CATGGQQNTEAFF. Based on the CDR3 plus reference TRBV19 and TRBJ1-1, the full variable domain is DGGITQSPKYLFRKEGQNVTLSCEQNLNHDAMYWYRQDPGQGLRLIYYSQIVNDFQKGDIAEGYSVSREKKESFPLTVTSAQKNPTAFYLCATGGQQNTEAFFGQGTRLTVV.

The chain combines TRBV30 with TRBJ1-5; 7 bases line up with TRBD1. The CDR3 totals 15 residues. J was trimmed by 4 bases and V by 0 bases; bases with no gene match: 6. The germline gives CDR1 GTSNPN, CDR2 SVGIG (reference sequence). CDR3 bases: TGTGCCTGGAGTGTAAATGGACAGGTGAATCAGCCCCAGCATTTT. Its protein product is CAWSVNGQVNQPQHF.

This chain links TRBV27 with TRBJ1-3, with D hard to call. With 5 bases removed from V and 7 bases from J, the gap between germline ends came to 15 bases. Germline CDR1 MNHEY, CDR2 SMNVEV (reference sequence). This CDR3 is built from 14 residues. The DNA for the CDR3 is TGTGCCAGCAGTCCTAATTACCTGGGCAACACCATATATTTT. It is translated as CASSPNYLGNTIYF.

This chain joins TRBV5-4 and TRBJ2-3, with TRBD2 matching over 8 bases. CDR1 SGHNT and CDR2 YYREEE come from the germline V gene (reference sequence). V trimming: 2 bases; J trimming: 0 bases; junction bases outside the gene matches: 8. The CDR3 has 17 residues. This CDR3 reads CASSFKLAGTSTDTQYF. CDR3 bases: TGTGCCAGCAGCTTTAAATTAGCGGGAACTAGCACAGATACGCAGTATTTT.

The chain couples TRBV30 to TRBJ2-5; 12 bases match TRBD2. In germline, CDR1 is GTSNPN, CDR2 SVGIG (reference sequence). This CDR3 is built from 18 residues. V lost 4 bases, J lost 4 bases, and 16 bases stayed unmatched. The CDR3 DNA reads TGTGCCTGGATCTCGAGGGGCCTAGCGGGAGGGGGCACAGAGACCCAGTACTTC. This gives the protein CAWISRGLAGGGTETQYF.

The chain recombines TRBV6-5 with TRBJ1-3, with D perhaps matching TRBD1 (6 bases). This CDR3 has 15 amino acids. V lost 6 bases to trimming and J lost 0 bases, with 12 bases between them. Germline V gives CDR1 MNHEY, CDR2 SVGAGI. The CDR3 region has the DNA TGTGCCAGCAGACGACAGGTATACTCTGGAAACACCATATATTTT. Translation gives CASRRQVYSGNTIYF.

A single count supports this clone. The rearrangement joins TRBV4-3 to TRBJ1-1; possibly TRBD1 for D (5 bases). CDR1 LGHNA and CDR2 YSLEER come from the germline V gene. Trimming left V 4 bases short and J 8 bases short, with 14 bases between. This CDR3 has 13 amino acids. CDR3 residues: CASSLTLGGEAFF. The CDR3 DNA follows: TGCGCCAGCAGCCTCACTCTGGGGGGGGAAGCTTTCTTT.